This T cell receptor (beta chain) was observed in a study of control samples from healthy donors and cancer patients. The germline CDR1 and CDR2 sequences are LNHDA and SQIVND (reference sequence). The CDR3 consists of 14 residues. V shed 8 bases and J shed 1 base, with 14 bases lying between them. Some clones are missing from TCRdb's copy, which holds only in-frame ones; the method was immunoSEQ multiplex PCR. The table has fewer than 200,000 clones, 80% to 90% seen once. This rearrangement joins TRBV19 to TRBJ1-1; D may be TRBD1 (5 bases). This receptor was obtained from a young man in good health. The sequenced sample was blood. The CDR3 nucleotides are TGTGCCAGTTGTGTCCGGGGGACGAACACTGAAGCTTTCTTT. Protein: CASCVRGTNTEAFF. Full variable domain (rest looked up from reference TRBV19 and TRBJ1-1): DGGITQSPKYLFRKEGQNVTLSCEQNLNHDAMYWYRQDPGQGLRLIYYSQIVNDFQKGDIAEGYSVSREKKESFPLTVTSAQKNPTAFYLCASCVRGTNTEAFFGQGTRLTVV.